This T cell receptor beta chain was observed in a study of glioma-infiltrating T cells after dendritic cell vaccination. Overall study context: Patients received three intradermal dendritic cell vaccine injections at biweekly intervals.

This sample's time point: after dendritic cell vaccination, including at tumor progression/relapse. Up to about 2 ug genomic DNA was used for TCRB CDR3 amplification. Profiled with immunoSEQ multiplex PCR; TCRdb holds only in-frame clones, not every one. The sample gives roughly 56,000 clones, 85% to 90% of which show up once; just under 9% is in the top ten. This CDR3 has 14 residues. Germline-derived CDR1 and CDR2 are SQVTM and ANQGSEA. J gave up 5 bases and V 6 bases, and 11 bases lay outside the gene matches. This sample comprised blood, obtained after dendritic cell vaccination. This clonotype originated in a human donor with glioblastoma. J is TRBJ2-5 and V is TRBV29-1, with TRBD1 identical over 8 bases. The CDR3 bases are TGCAGCGTCCAACCCCTGACAGGGGTCGAGACCCAGTACTTC. Translated: CSVQPLTGVETQYF.